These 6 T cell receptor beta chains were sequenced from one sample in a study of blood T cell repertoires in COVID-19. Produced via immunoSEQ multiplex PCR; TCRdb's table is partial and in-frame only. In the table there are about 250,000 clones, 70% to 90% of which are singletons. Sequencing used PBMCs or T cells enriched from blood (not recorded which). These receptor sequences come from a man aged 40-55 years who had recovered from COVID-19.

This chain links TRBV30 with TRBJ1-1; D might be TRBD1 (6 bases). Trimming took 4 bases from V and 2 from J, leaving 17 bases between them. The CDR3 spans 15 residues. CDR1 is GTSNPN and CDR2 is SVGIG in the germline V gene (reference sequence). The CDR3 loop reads CAWKGEQGRNTEAFF. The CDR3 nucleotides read TGTGCCTGGAAAGGGGAACAGGGACGAAACACTGAAGCTTTCTTT.

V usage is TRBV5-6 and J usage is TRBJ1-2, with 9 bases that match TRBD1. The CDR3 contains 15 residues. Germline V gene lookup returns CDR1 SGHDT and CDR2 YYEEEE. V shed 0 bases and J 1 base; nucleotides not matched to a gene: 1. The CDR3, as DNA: TGTGCCAGCAGCTTGGCGACAGGGGGTAACTATGGCTACACCTTC. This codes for CASSLATGGNYGYTF.

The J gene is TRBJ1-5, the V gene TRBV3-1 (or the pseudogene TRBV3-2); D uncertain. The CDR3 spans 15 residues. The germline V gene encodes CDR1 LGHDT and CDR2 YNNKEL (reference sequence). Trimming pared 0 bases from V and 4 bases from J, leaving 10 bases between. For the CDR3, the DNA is TGTGCCAGCAGCCAAGATCTGACACGTAATCAGCCCCAGCATTTT. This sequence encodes CASSQDLTRNQPQHF.

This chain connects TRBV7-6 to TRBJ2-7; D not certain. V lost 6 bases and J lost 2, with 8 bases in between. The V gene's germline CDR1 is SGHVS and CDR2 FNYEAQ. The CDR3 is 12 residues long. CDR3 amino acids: CASSPSTYEQYF. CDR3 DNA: TGTGCCAGCAGTCCATCCACCTACGAGCAGTACTTC.

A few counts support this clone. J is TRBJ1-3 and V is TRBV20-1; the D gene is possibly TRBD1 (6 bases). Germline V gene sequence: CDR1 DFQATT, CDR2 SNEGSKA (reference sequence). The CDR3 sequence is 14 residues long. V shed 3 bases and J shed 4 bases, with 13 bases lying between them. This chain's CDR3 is CSASTTGEGNTIYF. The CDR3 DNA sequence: TGCAGTGCTAGTACGACAGGCGAGGGAAACACCATATATTTT.

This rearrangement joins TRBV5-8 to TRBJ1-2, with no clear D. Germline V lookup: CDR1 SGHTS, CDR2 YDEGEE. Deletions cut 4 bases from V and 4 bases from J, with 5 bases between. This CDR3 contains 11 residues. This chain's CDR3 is CASSQVYGYTF. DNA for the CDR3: TGTGCCAGCAGCCAGGTCTATGGCTACACCTTC.